This TCR beta chain came from a study of cytomegalovirus exposure and HLA in healthy donors. The study ran its PCR with 60 Vbeta and 13 Jbeta primers. The assay was immunoSEQ multiplex PCR, and TCRdb's table has in-frame clones only and misses some. The sample consists of 200,000 or so clones, 82% of them appearing once. This TCR was sampled from a boy aged 2-9 years in good health and CMV-seronegative. The sample taken for sequencing was PBMCs.

This CDR3 reads CASSRGQVNEKLFF. The CDR3 DNA sequence: TGTGCCAGCAGTCGAGGACAGGTTAATGAAAAACTGTTTTTT. The chain has TRBV7-9 and TRBJ1-4, with 7 bases identical to TRBD1. The junction had 5 bases not matched to a gene; V was cut back by 6 bases and J by 4 bases. This CDR3 contains 14 residues. The germline V gene has CDR1 SEHNR and CDR2 FQNEAQ (reference sequence).